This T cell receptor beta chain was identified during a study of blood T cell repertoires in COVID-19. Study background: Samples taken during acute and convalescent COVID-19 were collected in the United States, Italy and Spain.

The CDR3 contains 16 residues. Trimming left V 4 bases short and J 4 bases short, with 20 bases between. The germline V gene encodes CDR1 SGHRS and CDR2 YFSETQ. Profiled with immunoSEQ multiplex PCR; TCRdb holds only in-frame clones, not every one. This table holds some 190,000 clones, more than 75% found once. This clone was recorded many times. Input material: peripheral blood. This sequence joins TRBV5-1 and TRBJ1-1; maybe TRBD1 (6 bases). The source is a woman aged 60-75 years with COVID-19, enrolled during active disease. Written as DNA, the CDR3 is TGCGCCAGCAGCCTTCTCCCGGGGGGCAGCAGCACTGAAGCTTTCTTT. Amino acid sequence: CASSLLPGGSSTEAFF.